Listed below are T cell receptor beta chains from one sample, sequenced in a study of vaccination and CD4 T cells after COVID-19. TCRdb recomputed calls from the PCR reads with MiXCR, one row per CDR3 protein. Of around 20,000 distinct CDR3 sequences listed, 44% are singletons. The antigens for these receptors are not known. Material: CD4+ T cells from blood, cultured in vitro, obtained before SARS-CoV-2 vaccination. These receptors were collected from a human donor who had recovered from COVID-19. Each CDR3 is given with its conserved first and last residue. D genes are given only for firm matches. Clone size is shown for a subset of rows, as once, few, many or a class of expanded clone.

D: .
J: TRBJ2-7
size: few
V: TRBV29-1
CDR3: CSVRGESSYEQYF
DNA: TGCAGCGTTCGTGGGGAGAGCTCCTACGAGCAGTACTTC

D: TRBD1
J: TRBJ1-5
size: .
V: TRBV19
CDR3: CASGQGRNQPQHF
DNA: TGTGCCAGTGGACAGGGCCGCAATCAGCCCCAGCATTTT

D: TRBD1
J: TRBJ2-3
size: few
V: TRBV6-1
CDR3: CASSTSDRGFTDTQYF
DNA: TGTGCCAGCAGTACCTCGGACAGGGGCTTCACAGATACGCAGTATTTT

D: TRBD2
J: TRBJ2-7
size: few
V: TRBV20-1
CDR3: CSASWGLAGSASYEQYF
DNA: TGCAGTGCTAGTTGGGGACTAGCGGGATCGGCGTCCTACGAGCAGTACTTC

D: TRBD1
J: TRBJ1-6
size: .
V: TRBV27
CDR3: CASSLSSNRPDRGDSPLHF
DNA: TGTGCCAGCAGTTTATCGTCGAACCGGCCGGACAGGGGTGATTCACCCCTCCACTTT

D: .
J: TRBJ1-1
size: once
V: TRBV30
CDR3: CAWMPGRLNTEAFF
DNA: TGTGCCTGGATGCCGGGTAGGCTGAACACTGAAGCTTTCTTT

D: .
J: TRBJ2-7
size: .
V: TRBV7-2
CDR3: CASSFGPYEQYF
DNA: TGTGCCAGCAGCTTTGGGCCCTACGAGCAGTACTTC

D: .
J: TRBJ2-5
size: .
V: TRBV20-1
CDR3: CSARTTQETQYF
DNA: TGCAGTGCTAGGACTACGCAAGAGACCCAGTACTTC

D: .
J: TRBJ1-1
size: .
V: TRBV12-3/TRBV12-4
CDR3: CASRPPGPLNTEAFF
DNA: TGTGCCAGCAGACCACCAGGGCCGTTGAACACTGAAGCTTTCTTT

D: .
J: TRBJ1-4
size: .
V: TRBV2
CDR3: CASSEVQETVTKLFF
DNA: TGTGCCAGCAGTGAAGTTCAAGAGACAGTAACAAAACTGTTTTTT

D: .
J: TRBJ1-6
size: few
V: TRBV7-8
CDR3: CASSWTTGQQNSPLHF
DNA: TGTGCCAGCAGCTGGACTACGGGGCAACAAAATTCACCCCTCCACTTT

D: TRBD1
J: TRBJ2-2
size: .
V: TRBV7-9
CDR3: CASIPTGVAGELFF
DNA: TGTGCCAGCATCCCGACAGGGGTGGCCGGGGAGCTGTTTTTT

D: TRBD2
J: TRBJ2-2
size: few
V: TRBV20-1
CDR3: CSAAGAGAYTGELFF
DNA: TGCAGTGCTGCCGGGGCGGGAGCGTACACCGGGGAGCTGTTTTTT

D: .
J: TRBJ1-5
size: few
V: TRBV7-8
CDR3: CASRSRGDSNQPQHF
DNA: TGTGCCAGCAGATCCCGGGGGGATAGCAATCAGCCCCAGCATTTT

D: TRBD2
J: TRBJ2-1
size: .
V: TRBV20-1
CDR3: CSAHRGTSGGRRPSEQFF
DNA: TGCAGTGCCCATAGGGGGACTAGCGGGGGGCGACGCCCCAGTGAGCAGTTCTTC

D: .
J: TRBJ1-1
size: few
V: TRBV10-3
CDR3: CAISTFTEAFF
DNA: TGTGCCATCAGCACATTCACTGAAGCTTTCTTT

D: .
J: TRBJ1-5
size: once
V: TRBV6-1
CDR3: CASNNPGSNQPQHF
DNA: TGTGCCAGCAATAACCCCGGTAGCAATCAGCCCCAGCATTTT

D: .
J: TRBJ2-2
size: .
V: TRBV11-2
CDR3: CASSLGESGELFF
DNA: TGTGCCAGCAGCTTAGGAGAATCCGGGGAGCTGTTTTTT